The source of this T cell receptor beta chain is a study of control samples from healthy donors and cancer patients (dated by TCRdb to 2018 to 2021). The germline V gene gives CDR1 as SGHTA and CDR2 as FQGNSA. The V end loses 0 bases and the J end loses 2 bases, and a stretch of 11 bases separates them. The CDR3 holds 15 amino acids from the cysteine to the phenylalanine. Only the CDR3 region is kept as DNA, spanning 45 bases read in frame from base 1. Receptor libraries were prepared by the immunoSEQ multiplex PCR assay. This is the immuneACCESS table as TCRdb keeps it, with only in-frame sequences that have V and J called. A part of the clones is gone; compared with another copy, unresolved V genes explain less than half, and the rest is unexplained. The sample contains under 150,000 clones, approximately 88% of them found a single time. The leading ten clones occupy around 4.9% of the sample. This clone turned up a few times. Which antigen it targets is not known. Base-call qualities are not available, and no considerably larger clone is one nucleotide away.

The source is a man in his thirties or forties in good health. The specimen sequenced was blood. The chain employs TRBV7-2 and TRBJ2-7; TRBD1 is a weak D gene call, 5 bases matching. The CDR3 loop reads CASSLAGDSTYEQYF. The sequence in DNA is TGTGCCAGCAGCTTAGCGGGTGACAGTACCTACGAGCAGTACTTC.